A selection of T cell receptor beta chains follows, all from one sample in a study of PD-1 blockade in classical Hodgkin lymphoma. Assay: immunoSEQ multiplex PCR; the TCRdb copy retains only in-frame clones and omits some. The sample holds around 30,000 clones, roughly nine tenths seen once. Sequenced: peripheral blood mononuclear cells (PBMCs). These receptors were taken from a human donor with classical Hodgkin lymphoma. Each CDR3 is given with its conserved first and last residue. D genes are given only for firm matches. Size values are once, few and many counts, or a class for expanded clones, and some rows have none.

len: 15; abundance: once; d_gene: -; v_gene: TRBV11-1; j_gene: TRBJ2-1; CDR3nt: TGTGCCAGCAGCACCAGTCTGAGCTCCTACAATGAGCAGTTCTTC; CDR3aa: CASSTSLSSYNEQFF
len: 19; abundance: -; d_gene: TRBD1; v_gene: TRBV7-9; j_gene: TRBJ2-7; CDR3nt: TGTGCCAGCACACCCCCCCCAGACAGGGGGAGAGTCACAGCATACGAGCAGTACTTC; CDR3aa: CASTPPPDRGRVTAYEQYF
len: 11; abundance: once; d_gene: -; v_gene: TRBV6-5; j_gene: TRBJ1-2; CDR3nt: TGTGCCAGCAGCGGGGAGGATGGCTACACCTTC; CDR3aa: CASSGEDGYTF
len: 16; abundance: -; d_gene: -; v_gene: TRBV14; j_gene: TRBJ2-3; CDR3nt: TGTGCCAGCAGCCAAGAAGTCACTGGAAGCGGAGATACGCAGTATTTT; CDR3aa: CASSQEVTGSGDTQYF
len: 16; abundance: -; d_gene: TRBD2; v_gene: TRBV10-3; j_gene: TRBJ2-3; CDR3nt: TGTGCCATCAGTGGAAGAGCGGGAGGGTTTGCAGATACGCAGTATTTT; CDR3aa: CAISGRAGGFADTQYF
len: 17; abundance: -; d_gene: -; v_gene: TRBV19; j_gene: TRBJ2-3; CDR3nt: TGTGCCAGTAGTATCGGTCCGGGGGCTTCTAGCACAGATACGCAGTATTTT; CDR3aa: CASSIGPGASSTDTQYF
len: 15; abundance: -; d_gene: TRBD2; v_gene: TRBV9; j_gene: TRBJ2-2; CDR3nt: TGTGCCAGCAGCGTACTGGCGGGAGGGACCGGGGAGCTGTTTTTT; CDR3aa: CASSVLAGGTGELFF
len: 13; abundance: once; d_gene: -; v_gene: TRBV5-1; j_gene: TRBJ2-7; CDR3nt: TGCGCCAGCGGATTAACAGGTCCCTACGAGCAGTACTTC; CDR3aa: CASGLTGPYEQYF
len: 12; abundance: -; d_gene: -; v_gene: TRBV4-3; j_gene: TRBJ2-1; CDR3nt: TGCGCCAGCAGCCTCAATTTGGGTGAGCAGTTCTTC; CDR3aa: CASSLNLGEQFF
len: 19; abundance: -; d_gene: TRBD1; v_gene: TRBV28; j_gene: TRBJ2-3; CDR3nt: TGTGCCAGCAGTTTCGGAGGTGCGACAGGGTGGTATCGGGCAGATACGCAGTATTTT; CDR3aa: CASSFGGATGWYRADTQYF
len: 15; abundance: -; d_gene: -; v_gene: TRBV4-3; j_gene: TRBJ2-1; CDR3nt: TGCGCCAGCAGCCAAGACCTGCTAGTCTACAATGAGCAGTTCTTC; CDR3aa: CASSQDLLVYNEQFF
len: 15; abundance: -; d_gene: TRBD1; v_gene: TRBV7-8; j_gene: TRBJ1-1; CDR3nt: TGTGCCAGCCGAACCGGGACAGGGTCGGGCACTGAAGCTTTCTTT; CDR3aa: CASRTGTGSGTEAFF
len: 14; abundance: -; d_gene: -; v_gene: TRBV7-3; j_gene: TRBJ2-1; CDR3nt: TGTGCCAGCAGCTTAGATCATGGGGAAAATGAGCAGTTCTTC; CDR3aa: CASSLDHGENEQFF
len: 22; abundance: -; d_gene: TRBD2; v_gene: TRBV7-8; j_gene: TRBJ2-7; CDR3nt: TGTGCCAGCAGCCCAACCCGGGGGCCTACCTCCAGGTGGCGGGAGGGCTTCCACGAGCAGTACTTC; CDR3aa: CASSPTRGPTSRWREGFHEQYF
len: 14; abundance: -; d_gene: TRBD1; v_gene: TRBV19; j_gene: TRBJ1-2; CDR3nt: TGTGCCAGTAGTATAGACACAGGGGCCTATGGCTACACCTTC; CDR3aa: CASSIDTGAYGYTF
len: 13; abundance: -; d_gene: -; v_gene: TRBV5-1; j_gene: TRBJ2-7; CDR3nt: TGCGCCAGCAGCTTTTCCAGGGAAACGGAACAGTACTTC; CDR3aa: CASSFSRETEQYF
len: 14; abundance: -; d_gene: TRBD2; v_gene: TRBV28; j_gene: TRBJ2-3; CDR3nt: TGTGCCAGCCCCCCTAGCGGAAGCACAGATACGCAGTATTTT; CDR3aa: CASPPSGSTDTQYF
len: 14; abundance: -; d_gene: -; v_gene: TRBV6-1; j_gene: TRBJ2-2; CDR3nt: TGTGCCAGCAGACAGGGTTCCAGCACCGGGGAGCTGTTTTTT; CDR3aa: CASRQGSSTGELFF
len: 13; abundance: -; d_gene: -; v_gene: TRBV10-3; j_gene: TRBJ2-5; CDR3nt: TGTGCCATCAGTGAGTGGCTAGGGGAGACCCAGTACTTC; CDR3aa: CAISEWLGETQYF
len: 14; abundance: -; d_gene: -; v_gene: TRBV9; j_gene: TRBJ2-5; CDR3nt: TGTGCCAGCAGCTTTCCGACGGGCTGGGAGACCCAGTACTTC; CDR3aa: CASSFPTGWETQYF
len: 13; abundance: -; d_gene: TRBD1; v_gene: TRBV6-6; j_gene: TRBJ2-1; CDR3nt: TGTGCCAGCAGCCCACTCGGACAGGCGGGGCAGTTCTTC; CDR3aa: CASSPLGQAGQFF
len: 13; abundance: -; d_gene: -; v_gene: TRBV2; j_gene: TRBJ2-2; CDR3nt: TGTGCCAGCGGCGGGGTGAACACCGGGGAGCTGTTTTTT; CDR3aa: CASGGVNTGELFF
len: 16; abundance: -; d_gene: -; v_gene: TRBV4-1; j_gene: TRBJ2-4; CDR3nt: TGCGCCAGCAGCCCGGGGGACAGTAATATCAAAAACATTCAGTACTTC; CDR3aa: CASSPGDSNIKNIQYF
len: 15; abundance: -; d_gene: -; v_gene: TRBV5-1; j_gene: TRBJ1-4; CDR3nt: TGCGCCAGCAGCCTATACAGTTCAACTAATGAAAAACTGTTTTTT; CDR3aa: CASSLYSSTNEKLFF
len: 10; abundance: once; d_gene: -; v_gene: TRBV30; j_gene: TRBJ2-1; CDR3nt: TGTGCCTGGAGTGGTTCGGTATCGTTCTTC; CDR3aa: CAWSGSVSFF
len: 14; abundance: -; d_gene: -; v_gene: TRBV5-1; j_gene: TRBJ2-7; CDR3nt: TGCGCCAGCAGCTTGACTCCCAGCTCCTACGAGCAGTACTTC; CDR3aa: CASSLTPSSYEQYF
len: 15; abundance: -; d_gene: TRBD2; v_gene: TRBV9; j_gene: TRBJ2-1; CDR3nt: TGTGCCAGCAGCGTAGCTTCTAGCGGGAGCAATGAGCAGTTCTTC; CDR3aa: CASSVASSGSNEQFF
len: 15; abundance: -; d_gene: -; v_gene: TRBV7-2; j_gene: TRBJ2-5; CDR3nt: TGTGCCAGCAGCCCCCTCGGGGGAGGCCAAGAGACCCAGTACTTC; CDR3aa: CASSPLGGGQETQYF
len: 14; abundance: -; d_gene: TRBD1; v_gene: TRBV28; j_gene: TRBJ1-2; CDR3nt: TGTGCCAGCAGTCCGGGACAGGGGAACTATGGCTACACCTTC; CDR3aa: CASSPGQGNYGYTF
len: 15; abundance: -; d_gene: -; v_gene: TRBV10-3; j_gene: TRBJ2-3; CDR3nt: TGTGCCATCAGTGATAGGGGGGGAGCGGCAGATACGCAGTATTTT; CDR3aa: CAISDRGGAADTQYF
len: 14; abundance: -; d_gene: TRBD2; v_gene: TRBV9; j_gene: TRBJ2-7; CDR3nt: TGTGCCAGCAGCGACGGGACTAGCGGGTACGAGCAGTACTTC; CDR3aa: CASSDGTSGYEQYF
len: 16; abundance: -; d_gene: TRBD1; v_gene: TRBV28; j_gene: TRBJ2-3; CDR3nt: TGTGCCAGCAGTCCTTCTTTAGGGGGCGGCACAGATACGCAGTATTTT; CDR3aa: CASSPSLGGGTDTQYF
len: 15; abundance: -; d_gene: -; v_gene: TRBV9; j_gene: TRBJ1-1; CDR3nt: TGTGCCAGCAGCGACCCGGACAGCATGAACACTGAAGCTTTCTTT; CDR3aa: CASSDPDSMNTEAFF
len: 14; abundance: -; d_gene: -; v_gene: TRBV9; j_gene: TRBJ2-3; CDR3nt: TGTGCCAGCAGCGTCCGCCCGGACGCTAGTACGCAGTATTTT; CDR3aa: CASSVRPDASTQYF
len: 16; abundance: -; d_gene: TRBD1; v_gene: TRBV5-1; j_gene: TRBJ2-1; CDR3nt: TGCGCCAGCAGCGCAGGGACAGGGGGATCCTACAATGAGCAGTTCTTC; CDR3aa: CASSAGTGGSYNEQFF
len: 13; abundance: -; d_gene: -; v_gene: TRBV10-3; j_gene: TRBJ1-5; CDR3nt: TGTGCCACCCGGGACTCTAGAACTCAGCCCCAGCATTTT; CDR3aa: CATRDSRTQPQHF
len: 19; abundance: -; d_gene: -; v_gene: TRBV7-2; j_gene: TRBJ2-2; CDR3nt: TGTGCCAGCAGCTTAGCCCATTACCACCCAGGGAATATTGGCGGGGAGCTGTTTTTT; CDR3aa: CASSLAHYHPGNIGGELFF
len: 15; abundance: -; d_gene: -; v_gene: TRBV27; j_gene: TRBJ1-4; CDR3nt: TGTGCCAGCAGGGGTGGTCCTGCAACTAATGAAAAACTGTTTTTT; CDR3aa: CASRGGPATNEKLFF
len: 16; abundance: -; d_gene: -; v_gene: TRBV4-3; j_gene: TRBJ2-1; CDR3nt: TGCGCCAGCAGCCAAGATGAGGGGGGCTCCTACAATGAGCAGTTCTTC; CDR3aa: CASSQDEGGSYNEQFF